The next 5 T cell receptor beta chains were all read from a single sample in a study of monozygotic twins with inflammatory bowel disease. TCRdb re-called the 5' RACE reads and catalogs CDR3 proteins one per entry, DNA excluded. The sample includes fewer than 550,000 distinct CDR3 sequences. The source material was blood. The receptors stem from a human donor with ulcerative colitis or Crohn's disease, or a healthy co-twin of an affected twin (not recorded which).

The chain recombines TRBV7-2 with TRBJ2-7. The CDR3 is 15 residues long. The V gene's germline CDR1 is SGHTA and CDR2 FQGNSA. The CDR3 spells CASSLIWNSSYEQYF.

The chain carries TRBV29-1 and TRBJ2-3; without DNA, the TCRdb call of TRBD2 cannot be checked. CDR3 length: 11 residues. The germline CDR1 and CDR2 sequences are SQVTM and ANQGSEA. This CDR3 reads CRGDFTDTQYF.

The chain couples TRBV5-1 to TRBJ2-7. The CDR3 runs to 14 residues. Germline V gene sequence: CDR1 SGHRS, CDR2 YFSETQ. CDR3 loop: CASSLHGNTYEQYF.

The V gene is TRBV12-3 or TRBV12-4, the J gene TRBJ1-1; the TCRdb D gene call, TRBD1, has no DNA to confirm it. The CDR3 has 14 amino acids. The CDR3 reads CASTLGRVNTEAFF.

J is TRBJ1-5 and V is TRBV12-3 or TRBV12-4; as DNA is missing, the TRBD1 call by TCRdb cannot be tested. The CDR3 covers 14 residues. This chain's CDR3 is CASRAQGNNQPQHF.